This T cell receptor (beta chain) originates from a study of beta chain features in type 1 diabetes. Whole-study results and caveats: A moderate, significant TCRB CDR3 shortening appeared in type 1 diabetes across four CD4+ subsets.

The entirety of the isolated RNA underwent reverse transcription, so expressed TCRB transcripts were sequenced. Approximately 3.6 million reads, on average, came from each naive, central memory and regulatory T cell sample. Sequencing was performed with immunoSEQ multiplex PCR; in TCRdb, only in-frame clones are kept and a portion is missing. The sample comprises hundreds of thousands of clones, less than 20% of which are singletons, and under 0.095% rests with the top ten. Germline V CDR1 and CDR2: SGHRS, YFSETQ. The CDR3 covers 17 residues. V was trimmed by 4 bases and J by 0 bases, leaving 17 bases between them. As concerns this clone: Its antigen is unknown.

The clonotype comes from a man aged 18 to 30 in good health. Input material: naive CD4+ T cells from blood. The V gene is TRBV5-1, the J gene TRBJ2-4; D is possibly TRBD1 (6 bases). CDR3 in amino acids: CASSPMLTGTAKNIQYF. CDR3 in DNA: TGCGCCAGCAGCCCTATGTTAACAGGGACAGCCAAAAACATTCAGTACTTC.